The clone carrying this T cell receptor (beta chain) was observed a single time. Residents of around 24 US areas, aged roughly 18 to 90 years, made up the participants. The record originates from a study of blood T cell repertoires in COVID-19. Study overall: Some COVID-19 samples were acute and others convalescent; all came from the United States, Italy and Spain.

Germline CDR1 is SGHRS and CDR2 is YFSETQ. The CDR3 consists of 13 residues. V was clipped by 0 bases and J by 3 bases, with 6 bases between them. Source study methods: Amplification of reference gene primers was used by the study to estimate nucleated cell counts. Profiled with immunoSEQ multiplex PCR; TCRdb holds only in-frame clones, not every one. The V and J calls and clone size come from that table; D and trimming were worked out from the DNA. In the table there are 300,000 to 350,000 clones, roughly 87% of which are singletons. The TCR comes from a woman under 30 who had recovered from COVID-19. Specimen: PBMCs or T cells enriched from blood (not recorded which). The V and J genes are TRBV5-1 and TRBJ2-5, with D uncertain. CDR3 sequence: CASSLVVEETQYF. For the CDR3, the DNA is TGCGCCAGCAGCTTGGTTGTAGAAGAGACCCAGTACTTC.